This entry concerns a single T cell receptor (beta chain). Its antigen is as yet unknown. The data stem from a study of CD8+CD57+ T cells in acquired aplastic anemia. Looking at the study overall: On average, healthy donors gave approximately 9.9 million reads for CD4+ cells.

Points from the study as a whole: Researchers report that fewer than 30 CD8+ CDR3 sequences appeared in both patients and controls.

Germline V gives CDR1 LNHDA, CDR2 SQIVND (reference sequence). V dropped 3 bases and J dropped 0; count of bases not matched to a gene: 1. CDR3 size: 15 residues. The TCR beta profiling, which covered VDJ combination and CDR3 sequence, was carried out using genomic DNA as the template. TCRdb passed the reads through MiXCR, listing each CDR3 protein once. The table lists around 180,000 distinct CDR3 sequences, 55% to 75% of them singletons. Sequenced: sorted CD4+, CD8+, or CD8+CD57+ T cells (not recorded which) from PBMCs. The V call is TRBV19, the J call TRBJ1-2; TRBD1 matches at 10 bases. The TCR was taken from a human donor in good health. The DNA for the CDR3 is TGTGCCAGTAGTATGGACAGGGGGTCTAACTATGGCTACACCTTC. Protein: CASSMDRGSNYGYTF.